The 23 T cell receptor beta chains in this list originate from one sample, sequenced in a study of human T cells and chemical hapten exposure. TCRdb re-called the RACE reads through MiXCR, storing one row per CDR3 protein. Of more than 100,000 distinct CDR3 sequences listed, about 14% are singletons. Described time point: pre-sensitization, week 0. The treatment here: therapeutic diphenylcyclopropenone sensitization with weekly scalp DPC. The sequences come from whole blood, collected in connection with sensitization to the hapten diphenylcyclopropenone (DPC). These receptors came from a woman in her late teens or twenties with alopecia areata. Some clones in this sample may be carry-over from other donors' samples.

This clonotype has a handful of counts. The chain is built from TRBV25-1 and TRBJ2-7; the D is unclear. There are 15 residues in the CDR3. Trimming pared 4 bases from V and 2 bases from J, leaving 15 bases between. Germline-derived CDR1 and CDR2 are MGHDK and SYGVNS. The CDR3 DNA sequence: TGTGCCAGCAGTGGGTTTGATGTGACCCCCTACGAGCAGTACTTC. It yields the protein CASSGFDVTPYEQYF.

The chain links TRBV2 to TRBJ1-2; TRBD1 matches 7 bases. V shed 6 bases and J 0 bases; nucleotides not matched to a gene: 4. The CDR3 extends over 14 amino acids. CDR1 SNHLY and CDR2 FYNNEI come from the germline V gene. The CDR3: CASSIGTANYGYTF. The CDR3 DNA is TGTGCCAGCAGCATCGGGACAGCTAACTATGGCTACACCTTC.

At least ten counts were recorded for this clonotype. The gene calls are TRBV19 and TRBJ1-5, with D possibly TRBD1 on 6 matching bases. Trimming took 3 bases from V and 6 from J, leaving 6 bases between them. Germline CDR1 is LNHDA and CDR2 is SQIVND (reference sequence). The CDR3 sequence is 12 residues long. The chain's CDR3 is CASSIRGQPQHF. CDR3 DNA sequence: TGTGCCAGTAGTATCAGGGGTCAGCCCCAGCATTTT.

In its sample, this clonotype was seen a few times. The CDR3 DNA is TGTGCCAGTAGTCGAAGACAGGGCCAGGGGGATGAGCAGTTCTTC. It translates to CASSRRQGQGDEQFF. The rearrangement uses TRBV19 and TRBJ2-1, with 7 positions matching TRBD1. Germline V CDR1 and CDR2: LNHDA, SQIVND (reference sequence). The V gene end was trimmed by 5 bases and the J gene end by 8 bases; junction bases not matched to a gene: 12. This CDR3 has 15 amino acids.

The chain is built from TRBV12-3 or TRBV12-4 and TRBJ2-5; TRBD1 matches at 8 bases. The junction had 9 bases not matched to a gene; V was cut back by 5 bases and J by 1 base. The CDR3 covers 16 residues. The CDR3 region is CASSPGQGRAQETQYF. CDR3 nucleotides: TGTGCCAGCAGTCCTGGACAGGGTCGGGCCCAAGAGACCCAGTACTTC.

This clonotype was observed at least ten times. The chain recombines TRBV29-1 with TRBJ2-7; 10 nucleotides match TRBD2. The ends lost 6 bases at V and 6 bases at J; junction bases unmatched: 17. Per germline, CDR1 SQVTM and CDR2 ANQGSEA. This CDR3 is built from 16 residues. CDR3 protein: CSVMGAGGPYSSEQYF. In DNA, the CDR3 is TGCAGCGTCATGGGAGCGGGGGGGCCTTACTCATCCGAGCAGTACTTC.

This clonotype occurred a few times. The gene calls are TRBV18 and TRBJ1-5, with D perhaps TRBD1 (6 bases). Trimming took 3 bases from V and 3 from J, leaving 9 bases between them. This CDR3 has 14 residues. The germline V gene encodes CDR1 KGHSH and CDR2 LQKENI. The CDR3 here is CASSPSGDNQPQHF. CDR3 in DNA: TGTGCCAGCTCACCTTCAGGGGACAATCAGCCCCAGCATTTT.

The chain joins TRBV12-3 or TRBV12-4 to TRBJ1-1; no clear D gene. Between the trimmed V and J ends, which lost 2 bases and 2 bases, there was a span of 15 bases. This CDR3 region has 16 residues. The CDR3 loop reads CASSLSRAAGNTEAFF. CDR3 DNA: TGTGCCAGCAGTTTATCCCGGGCGGCAGGTAACACTGAAGCTTTCTTT.

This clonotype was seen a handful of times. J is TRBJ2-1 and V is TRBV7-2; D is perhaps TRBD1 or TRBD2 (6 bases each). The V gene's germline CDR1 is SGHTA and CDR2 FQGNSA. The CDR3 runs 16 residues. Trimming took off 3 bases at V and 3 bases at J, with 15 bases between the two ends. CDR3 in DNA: TGTGCCAGCAGCTTGTTTTCCCGGGGGCTCTACAATGAGCAGTTCTTC. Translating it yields CASSLFSRGLYNEQFF.

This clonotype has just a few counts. The CDR3 loop reads CASSQERGRSGNTIYF. The CDR3 nucleotides are TGCGCCAGCAGCCAAGAAAGAGGCAGATCTGGAAACACCATATATTTT. This sequence joins TRBV4-1 and TRBJ1-3, with unresolved D. CDR1 is MGHRA and CDR2 is YSYEKL in the germline V gene. This CDR3 is 16 amino acids long. Trimming removed 0 bases from V and 1 base from J, with 10 bases in between.

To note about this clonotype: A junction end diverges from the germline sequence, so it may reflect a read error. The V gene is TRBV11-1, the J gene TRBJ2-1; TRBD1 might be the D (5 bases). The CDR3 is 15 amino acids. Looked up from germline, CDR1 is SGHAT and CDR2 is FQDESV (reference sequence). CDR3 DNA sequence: TGTGTCAGCAGCTTAGTGGTTGGCAGGGCTTCGGGGCAGTTCTTC. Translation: CVSSLVVGRASGQFF.

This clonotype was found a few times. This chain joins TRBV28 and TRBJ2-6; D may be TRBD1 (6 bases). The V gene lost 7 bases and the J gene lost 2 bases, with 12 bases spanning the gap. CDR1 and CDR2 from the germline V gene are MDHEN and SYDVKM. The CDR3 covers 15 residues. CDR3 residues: CASTSYRAGANVLTF. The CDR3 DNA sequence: TGTGCCAGCACCTCCTACAGGGCTGGGGCCAACGTCCTGACTTTC.

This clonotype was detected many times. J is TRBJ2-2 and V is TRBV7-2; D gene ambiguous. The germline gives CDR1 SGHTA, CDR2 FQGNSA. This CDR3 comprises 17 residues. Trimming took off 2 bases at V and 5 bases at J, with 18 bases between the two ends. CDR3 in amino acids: CASSLRWVVYRTGELFF. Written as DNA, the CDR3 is TGTGCCAGCAGCTTACGTTGGGTGGTCTATCGAACCGGGGAGCTGTTTTTT.

For the CDR3, the DNA is TGTGCCAGCTCACTCGGACGGATACCTTTGGACAATCAGCCCCAGCATTTT. Its translation: CASSLGRIPLDNQPQHF. The chain uses TRBV18 and TRBJ1-5; D unclear. This CDR3 is 17 amino acids long. V was trimmed by 4 bases and J by 3 bases, leaving 19 bases between them. Germline values: CDR1 KGHSH, CDR2 LQKENI.

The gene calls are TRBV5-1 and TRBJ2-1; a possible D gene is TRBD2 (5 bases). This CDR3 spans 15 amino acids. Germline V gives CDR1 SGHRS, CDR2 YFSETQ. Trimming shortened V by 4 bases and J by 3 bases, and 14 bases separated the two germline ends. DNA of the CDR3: TGCGCCAGCAGCCCCCCGGCCGGGGACTACAATGAGCAGTTCTTC. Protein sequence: CASSPPAGDYNEQFF.

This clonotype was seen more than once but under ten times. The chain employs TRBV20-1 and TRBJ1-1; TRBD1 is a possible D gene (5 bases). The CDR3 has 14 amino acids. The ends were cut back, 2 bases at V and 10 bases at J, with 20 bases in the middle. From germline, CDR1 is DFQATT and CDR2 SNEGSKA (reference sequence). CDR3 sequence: CSARKTGTPSAAFF. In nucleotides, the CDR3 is TGCAGTGCTAGAAAAACCGGGACTCCCTCGGCAGCTTTCTTT.

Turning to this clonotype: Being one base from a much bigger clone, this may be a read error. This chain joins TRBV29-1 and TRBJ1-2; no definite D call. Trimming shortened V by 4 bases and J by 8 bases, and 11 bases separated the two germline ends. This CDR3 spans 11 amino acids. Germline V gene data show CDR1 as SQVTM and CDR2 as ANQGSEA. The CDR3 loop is CSVGDRRGYTF. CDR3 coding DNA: TGCAGCGTTGGAGATCGCCGAGGCTACACCTTC.

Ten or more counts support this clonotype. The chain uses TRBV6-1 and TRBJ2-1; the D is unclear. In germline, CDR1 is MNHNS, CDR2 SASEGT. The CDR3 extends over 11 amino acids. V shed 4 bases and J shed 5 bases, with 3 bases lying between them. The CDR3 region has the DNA TGTGCCAGCAGTGTCAACAATGAGCAGTTCTTC. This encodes CASSVNNEQFF.

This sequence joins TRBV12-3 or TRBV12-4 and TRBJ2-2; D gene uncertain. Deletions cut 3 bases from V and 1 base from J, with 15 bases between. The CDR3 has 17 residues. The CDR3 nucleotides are TGTGCCAGCAGTTTCGAGCCGGAGTCGGTGAACACCGGGGAGCTGTTTTTT. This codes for CASSFEPESVNTGELFF.

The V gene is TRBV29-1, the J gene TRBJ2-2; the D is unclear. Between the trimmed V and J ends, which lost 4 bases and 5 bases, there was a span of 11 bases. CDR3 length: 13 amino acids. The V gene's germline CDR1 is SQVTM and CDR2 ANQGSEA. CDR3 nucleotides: TGCAGCGTTGTTGGTAGTCGTACCGGGGAGCTGTTTTTT. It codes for CSVVGSRTGELFF.

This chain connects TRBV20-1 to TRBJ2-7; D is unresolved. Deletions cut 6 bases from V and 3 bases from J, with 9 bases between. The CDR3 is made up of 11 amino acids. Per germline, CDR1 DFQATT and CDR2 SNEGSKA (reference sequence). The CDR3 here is CSALEDYEQYF. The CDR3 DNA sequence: TGCAGTGCCCTAGAAGACTACGAGCAGTACTTC.

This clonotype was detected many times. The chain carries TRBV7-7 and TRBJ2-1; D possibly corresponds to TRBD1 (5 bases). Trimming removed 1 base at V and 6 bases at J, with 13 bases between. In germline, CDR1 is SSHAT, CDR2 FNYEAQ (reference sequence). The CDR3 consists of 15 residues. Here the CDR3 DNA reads TGTGCCAGCAGCTTAGATTCTCAGGGTGGCAATGAGCAGTTCTTC. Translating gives CASSLDSQGGNEQFF.

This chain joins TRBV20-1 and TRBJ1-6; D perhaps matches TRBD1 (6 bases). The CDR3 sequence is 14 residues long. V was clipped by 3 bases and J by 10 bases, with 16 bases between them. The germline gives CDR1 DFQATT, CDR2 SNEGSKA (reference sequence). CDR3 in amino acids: CSARVQRGASPLHF. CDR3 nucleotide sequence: TGCAGTGCTAGGGTCCAGAGGGGGGCATCACCCCTCCACTTT.